The sequence of this T cell receptor beta chain was determined in a study of blood T cell repertoires in COVID-19. The wider study: Sources were T cells, B-cell-depleted T cells, or PBMCs; the material itself was cDNA or gDNA.

Germline CDR1 is SGHAT and CDR2 is FQNNGV. The V segment lost 6 bases and the J segment 5 bases; nucleotides outside the gene matches: 6. The CDR3 is made up of 15 amino acids. Methods used by the authors: Quantification of nucleated cells was approximated via reference gene primer amplification. Profiled with immunoSEQ multiplex PCR; TCRdb holds only in-frame clones, not every one. V and J calls and clone size follow that table, whereas D and trimming were derived from the DNA. The data hold about 180,000 clones, with about nine tenths observed a single time. Source material: peripheral blood. The chain employs TRBV11-2 and TRBJ2-2; 10 nucleotides agree with TRBD2. This receptor was obtained from a man in his late teens or twenties who had recovered from COVID-19. This chain's CDR3 is CASSSPSGSTGELFF. The CDR3 DNA reads TGTGCCAGCAGTTCCCCTAGCGGGAGTACCGGGGAGCTGTTTTTT.